This TCR beta chain was obtained from a study of T cells in localized non-small cell lung cancer. Some clones are missing from TCRdb's copy, which holds only in-frame ones; the method was immunoSEQ multiplex PCR. There are 25,000 to 35,000 clones in the sample; roughly four fifths occur only once, and roughly 5.5% lies in the top ten. Study-level findings and limits: Higher T cell density in the blood was associated with longer overall survival, whereas higher adjacent-lung clonality associated with shorter survival. Highest T cell clonality was seen in uninvolved adjacent lung, surpassing that measured in tumor. A median of approximately 57 clones ranked among the top 100 in tumor appeared in adjacent lung.

This CDR3 region has 13 residues. Germline lookup yields CDR1 SNHLY and CDR2 FYNNEI. Trimming shortened V by 7 bases and J by 2 bases, and 11 bases separated the two germline ends. This clone has a handful of counts. The antigen is unknown. The chain has TRBV2 and TRBJ1-2; TRBD1 might be the D (6 bases). This specimen consisted of peripheral blood mononuclear cells, obtained before any cancer treatment. The receptor was derived from a man between 40 and 75 years old with stage III lung adenocarcinoma. The CDR3 reads CASIPDRNYGYTF. The CDR3 DNA reads TGTGCCAGCATTCCTGACAGGAACTATGGCTACACCTTC.